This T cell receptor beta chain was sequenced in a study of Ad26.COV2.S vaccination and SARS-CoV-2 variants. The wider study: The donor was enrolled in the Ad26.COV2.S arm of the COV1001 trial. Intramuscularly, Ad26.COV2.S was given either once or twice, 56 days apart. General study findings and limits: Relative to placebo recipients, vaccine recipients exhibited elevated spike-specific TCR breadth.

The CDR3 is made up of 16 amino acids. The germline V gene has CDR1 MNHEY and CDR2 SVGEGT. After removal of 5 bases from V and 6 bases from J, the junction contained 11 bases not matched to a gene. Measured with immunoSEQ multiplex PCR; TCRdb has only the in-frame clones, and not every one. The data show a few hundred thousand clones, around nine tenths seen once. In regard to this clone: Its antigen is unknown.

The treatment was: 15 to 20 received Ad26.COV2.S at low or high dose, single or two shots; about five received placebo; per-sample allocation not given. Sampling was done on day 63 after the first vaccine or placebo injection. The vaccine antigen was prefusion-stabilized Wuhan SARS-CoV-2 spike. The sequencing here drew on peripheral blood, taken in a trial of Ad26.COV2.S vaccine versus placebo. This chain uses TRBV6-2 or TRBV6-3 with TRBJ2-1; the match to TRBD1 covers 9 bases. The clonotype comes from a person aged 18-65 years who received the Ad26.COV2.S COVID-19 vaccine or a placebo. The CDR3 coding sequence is TGTGCCAGCAGTCCCCTAATGGGACAGGGCGGCAATGAGCAGTTCTTC. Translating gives CASSPLMGQGGNEQFF.